A selection of T cell receptor beta chains follows, all from one sample in a study of T cells after yellow fever vaccination. MiXCR, applied by TCRdb to the 5' RACE reads, yields one record per CDR3 protein. This sample yields roughly 180,000 distinct CDR3 sequences, of which approximately 6.2% are seen a single time; 2.5% to 3.5% belongs to the top ten. Sequencing used CD4+ T cells sorted from PBMCs, obtained on the day of the first yellow fever vaccination. The receptor source for this set is a man aged 18 to 30 who received the YFV17D yellow fever vaccine. Each CDR3 is given with its conserved first and last residue. A D gene is named only where the DNA matches it firmly. Size values are once, few and many counts, or a class for expanded clones, and some rows have none.

d_gene: TRBD2; v_gene: TRBV4-3; j_gene: TRBJ2-3; abundance: many; CDR3nt: TGCGCCAGCAGCCAAAAAGGACTAGCGAGAACAGATACGCAGTATTTT; CDR3aa: CASSQKGLARTDTQYF
d_gene: TRBD1; v_gene: TRBV4-1; j_gene: TRBJ1-6; abundance: few; CDR3nt: TGCGCCAGCAGCCGTATCACAGGGGGCCCAAATTCACCCCTCCACTTT; CDR3aa: CASSRITGGPNSPLHF
d_gene: -; v_gene: TRBV10-3; j_gene: TRBJ1-6; abundance: many; CDR3nt: TGTGCCATCAGTGAGTCCAGGAGCTCCTATAATTCACCCCTCCACTTT; CDR3aa: CAISESRSSYNSPLHF
d_gene: -; v_gene: TRBV6-1; j_gene: TRBJ1-2; abundance: many; CDR3nt: TGTGCCAGCAGCCCTGGTAGCTACTATGGCTACACCTTC; CDR3aa: CASSPGSYYGYTF
d_gene: -; v_gene: TRBV7-9; j_gene: TRBJ2-3; abundance: -; CDR3nt: TGTGCCAGCAGCTTCGGCGACCAAACAGATACGCAGTATTTT; CDR3aa: CASSFGDQTDTQYF
d_gene: -; v_gene: TRBV6-1; j_gene: TRBJ2-3; abundance: few; CDR3nt: TGTGCCAGCAGCTTTCGGGGGGCGGCGACAGATACGCAGTATTTT; CDR3aa: CASSFRGAATDTQYF
d_gene: -; v_gene: TRBV12-3/TRBV12-4; j_gene: TRBJ2-5; abundance: many; CDR3nt: TGTGCGTCGGCCCTCGACCGGGAGACCCAGTACTTC; CDR3aa: CASALDRETQYF
d_gene: -; v_gene: TRBV20-1; j_gene: TRBJ2-7; abundance: few; CDR3nt: TGCAGTGCTCCCGGACCCCGGAACTACGAGCAGTACTTC; CDR3aa: CSAPGPRNYEQYF
d_gene: -; v_gene: TRBV4-2; j_gene: TRBJ2-5; abundance: -; CDR3nt: TGTGCCAGCAGCCAAGCAGGGGCTTCGGACTCGCGTCAGGAGACCCAGTACTTC; CDR3aa: CASSQAGASDSRQETQYF
d_gene: TRBD1; v_gene: TRBV10-3; j_gene: TRBJ1-1; abundance: -; CDR3nt: TGTGCCATCAGGGACCTGACAGGGAGAACTGAAGCTTTCTTT; CDR3aa: CAIRDLTGRTEAFF
d_gene: -; v_gene: TRBV7-9; j_gene: TRBJ2-7; abundance: -; CDR3nt: TGTGCCAGCAGCGATGTCAGCGAGCAGTACTTC; CDR3aa: CASSDVSEQYF
d_gene: -; v_gene: TRBV12-3/TRBV12-4; j_gene: TRBJ1-5; abundance: many; CDR3nt: TGTGCCAGCAGTTTACAGGGGTTGAATCAGCCCCAGCATTTT; CDR3aa: CASSLQGLNQPQHF
d_gene: TRBD2; v_gene: TRBV20-1; j_gene: TRBJ2-1; abundance: -; CDR3nt: TGCAGTGCTCTTCTCCAAGCGGGGGCCCCCTACAATGAGCAGTTCTTC; CDR3aa: CSALLQAGAPYNEQFF
d_gene: TRBD2; v_gene: TRBV7-9; j_gene: TRBJ2-5; abundance: -; CDR3nt: TGTGCCAGCAGAGTGATGGCGGGGGAGGAGACCCAGTACTTC; CDR3aa: CASRVMAGEETQYF
d_gene: -; v_gene: TRBV19; j_gene: TRBJ2-1; abundance: -; CDR3nt: TGTGCCAGTGGATACAATGAGCAGTTCTTC; CDR3aa: CASGYNEQFF
d_gene: -; v_gene: TRBV28; j_gene: TRBJ2-1; abundance: many; CDR3nt: TGTGCCAGCGGGCCAAGATACAATGAGCAGTTCTTC; CDR3aa: CASGPRYNEQFF
d_gene: -; v_gene: TRBV9; j_gene: TRBJ2-6; abundance: -; CDR3nt: TGTGCCAGCAGCGTATCCTCTGGGGCCAACGTCCTGACTTTC; CDR3aa: CASSVSSGANVLTF
d_gene: -; v_gene: TRBV4-2; j_gene: TRBJ2-5; abundance: many; CDR3nt: TGTGCCAGCAGCCAAGGACAGGGAGGACAAGAGACCCAGTACTTC; CDR3aa: CASSQGQGGQETQYF
d_gene: -; v_gene: TRBV4-3; j_gene: TRBJ1-1; abundance: many; CDR3nt: TGCGCCAGCAGCCAAGACAGGTTCGCTGAAGCTTTCTTT; CDR3aa: CASSQDRFAEAFF
d_gene: TRBD2; v_gene: TRBV3-1; j_gene: TRBJ2-3; abundance: many; CDR3nt: TGTGCCAGCAGCCTAGCGGGGGACGCAGATACGCAGTATTTT; CDR3aa: CASSLAGDADTQYF
d_gene: TRBD2; v_gene: TRBV7-2; j_gene: TRBJ2-1; abundance: many; CDR3nt: TGTGCCAGCAGTCTAGCGGGGGGGCCCAGTGAGCAGTTCTTC; CDR3aa: CASSLAGGPSEQFF
d_gene: -; v_gene: TRBV7-2; j_gene: TRBJ2-7; abundance: many; CDR3nt: TGTGCCAGCAGCTCCACCCCCACCTACGAGCAGTACTTC; CDR3aa: CASSSTPTYEQYF
d_gene: -; v_gene: TRBV4-3; j_gene: TRBJ2-2; abundance: many; CDR3nt: TGCGCCAGCAGCCCCTTATTGGCGAACACCGGGGAGCTGTTTTTT; CDR3aa: CASSPLLANTGELFF
d_gene: TRBD2; v_gene: TRBV5-1; j_gene: TRBJ2-1; abundance: many; CDR3nt: TGCGCCAGCAGCTTGGGGCCTCTTAGCGGGGGGGCCAATGAGCAGTTCTTC; CDR3aa: CASSLGPLSGGANEQFF
d_gene: -; v_gene: TRBV6-1; j_gene: TRBJ2-3; abundance: few; CDR3nt: TGTGCCAGCAGTACCAGGGGTGGACTGTCCCCAGATACGCAGTATTTT; CDR3aa: CASSTRGGLSPDTQYF
d_gene: TRBD1; v_gene: TRBV18; j_gene: TRBJ1-2; abundance: many; CDR3nt: TGTGCCAGCTCACGCGGGACAGGGGAAGGCTACACCTTC; CDR3aa: CASSRGTGEGYTF
d_gene: TRBD2; v_gene: TRBV18; j_gene: TRBJ2-2; abundance: few; CDR3nt: TGTGCCAGCTCACCGACTAGCTCCCTGACGACCGGGGAGCTGTTTTTT; CDR3aa: CASSPTSSLTTGELFF
d_gene: -; v_gene: TRBV7-2; j_gene: TRBJ2-5; abundance: -; CDR3nt: TGTGCCAGCAGCTTCTCGAGCCAAGAGACCCAGTACTTC; CDR3aa: CASSFSSQETQYF